These 28 T cell receptor beta chains came from one sample sequenced in a study of blood T cell repertoires in COVID-19. The protocol was immunoSEQ multiplex PCR, while the TCRdb copy is restricted to in-frame clones and leaves out a portion. The data show more than 80,000 clones, about two thirds seen once. Input material: peripheral blood. Receptor source: a human donor with acute or convalescent COVID-19. The donor label of this sample is uncertain.

The chain combines TRBV5-3 with TRBJ1-6; D possibly corresponds to TRBD1 (5 bases). TRBV5-3 qualifies as an ORF whose function is uncertain. V dropped 1 base and J dropped 13 bases, with 21 bases sitting between them. The CDR3 runs 16 residues. The chain's CDR3 is CARSLKTGTYLDPLHF. CDR3 DNA: TGTGCCAGAAGCTTGAAAACCGGGACTTACCTTGATCCCCTCCACTTT.

This clone was observed once. This sequence joins TRBV7-9 and TRBJ2-1; D unclear. The germline gives CDR1 SEHNR, CDR2 FQNEAQ (reference sequence). V lost 2 bases, J lost 2 bases, and 13 bases lay in between. The CDR3 has 16 amino acids. The CDR3 DNA reads as TGTGCCAGCAGCTTAATCCCTCTTATTACCTACAATGAGCAGTTCTTC. This encodes CASSLIPLITYNEQFF.

To note about this clone: Other DNA sequences in this specimen translate into the identical CDR3. The rearrangement links TRBV6-1 to TRBJ1-1, with 7 nucleotides matching TRBD1. With V trimmed by 2 bases and J by 5 bases, 5 bases remained unmatched. This CDR3 is built from 14 residues. Germline lookup yields CDR1 MNHNS and CDR2 SASEGT. Written as DNA, the CDR3 is TGTGCCAGCAGTGAAACAAGGGGGCGTACTGAAGCTTTCTTT. This encodes CASSETRGRTEAFF.

The genes are TRBV21-1 and TRBJ2-7; TRBD1 was called by the table and not checked on the DNA. TRBV21-1 is a pseudogene locus. The CDR3 runs to 15 residues. The CDR3 region is CASSAEGDISYEQYF. Here the CDR3 DNA reads TGTGCCAGCAGCGCCGAGGGGGACATCTCCTACGAGCAGTACTTC.

This chain links TRBV10-2 with TRBJ1-5; no reliable D call. The ends were cut back, 4 bases at V and 6 bases at J, with 7 bases in the middle. The germline CDR1 and CDR2 sequences are WSHSY and SAAADI. The CDR3 extends over 12 amino acids. The CDR3 spells CASSGVGQPQHF. The DNA for the CDR3 is TGCGCCAGCAGTGGAGTCGGTCAGCCCCAGCATTTT.

The chain couples TRBV4-1 to TRBJ1-5; perhaps TRBD1 as D (5 bases). V was shortened by 1 base and J by 0 bases, with 13 bases between the two germline ends. Germline V CDR1 and CDR2: MGHRA, YSYEKL. The CDR3 consists of 17 residues. The CDR3 sequence is CASSQGVQTVSNQPQHF. DNA for the CDR3: TGCGCCAGCAGCCAAGGAGTACAGACAGTTAGCAATCAGCCCCAGCATTTT.

The rearrangement links TRBV14 to TRBJ2-7; no clear D. The CDR3 is made up of 11 amino acids. Germline V gives CDR1 SGHDN, CDR2 FVKESK. V was clipped by 8 bases and J by 0 bases, with 5 bases between them. The CDR3 sequence is CASGSSYEQYF. Written as DNA, the CDR3 is TGTGCCAGCGGCAGCTCCTACGAGCAGTACTTC. Filled out from reference TRBV14 and TRBJ2-7, the complete variable domain reads EAGVTQFPSHSVIEKGQTVTLRCDPISGHDNLYWYRRVMGKEIKFLLHFVKESKQDESGMPNNRFLAERTGGTYSTLKVQPAELEDSGVYFCASGSSYEQYFGPGTRLTVT.

CDR3 amino acids: CASSLRTGVWNEQFF. The CDR3 DNA sequence: TGTGCCAGCAGCTTGCGGACAGGGGTATGGAATGAGCAGTTCTTC. The rearrangement joins TRBV5-4 to TRBJ2-1; 9 bases map to TRBD1. After removal of 1 base from V and 7 bases from J, the junction contained 6 bases not matched to a gene. CDR1 and CDR2 from the germline V gene are SGHNT and YYREEE (reference sequence). The CDR3 runs to 15 residues.

The CDR3 DNA is TGTGCCAGCAGTTACGACAACTCTGGGGCCAACGTCCTGACTTTC. Amino acid sequence: CASSYDNSGANVLTF. This chain uses TRBV6-2 or TRBV6-3 with TRBJ2-6; D unresolved. This CDR3 is 15 amino acids long. Germline V gives CDR1 MNHEY, CDR2 SVGEGT. The germline V and J ends were trimmed by 2 bases and 0 bases, with 5 bases remaining between them.

The chain uses TRBV19 and TRBJ1-6; 7 bases align to TRBD1. The germline V gene encodes CDR1 LNHDA and CDR2 SQIVND (reference sequence). CDR3 length equals 16 residues. Trimming at V came to 6 bases and at J to 15 bases, leaving 20 bases not matched to a gene. CDR3: CASRDRPGQNFMDLHF. The CDR3 nucleotides are TGTGCCAGTAGGGATCGACCGGGACAGAACTTCATGGACCTCCACTTT.

This clone was found many times. V usage is TRBV10-3 and J usage is TRBJ1-1, with 8 bases fitting TRBD1. The CDR3 is 14 residues long. Losses at the gene ends were 4 bases for V and 1 base for J; bases not matched to a gene: 2. Germline CDR1 is ENHRY and CDR2 is SYGVKD. Here the CDR3 reads CAISAQGANTEAFF. The CDR3 nucleotides read TGTGCCATCAGTGCGCAGGGGGCGAACACTGAAGCTTTCTTT.

The chain has TRBV10-3 and TRBJ2-7; TRBD1 agrees at 8 bases. The CDR3 loop spans 14 amino acids. J was trimmed by 5 bases and V by 3 bases; bases with no gene match: 6. Germline loops: CDR1 ENHRY, CDR2 SYGVKD. For the CDR3, the DNA is TGTGCCATCAGTGAATCCAGGGGGCTGGACGAGCAGTACTTC. Encoded protein: CAISESRGLDEQYF.

The chain combines TRBV29-1 with TRBJ2-3; D gene uncertain. Germline V gene sequence: CDR1 SQVTM, CDR2 ANQGSEA. V was clipped by 3 bases and J by 2 bases, with 9 bases between them. The CDR3 has 13 residues. CDR3: CSVDSQLTDTQYF. CDR3 bases: TGCAGCGTTGATTCACAGCTCACAGATACGCAGTATTTT.

The count of this clone is one. This chain joins TRBV3-1 (or the pseudogene TRBV3-2) and TRBJ1-3, with D perhaps matching TRBD1 (5 bases). This CDR3 spans 17 amino acids. CDR1 LGHDT and CDR2 YNNKEL come from the germline V gene (reference sequence). V gave up 3 bases and J gave up 7 bases, with 22 bases separating them. The CDR3, as DNA: TGTGCCAGCAGCCATAGGAGGGGAGATGATGGGAGGAACACCATATATTTT. Translation: CASSHRRGDDGRNTIYF.

CDR3 protein: CASSLRFRGEETQYF. As DNA, the CDR3 is TGTGCCAGCAGTTTACGATTCAGGGGGGAAGAGACCCAGTACTTC. The J gene is TRBJ2-5, the V gene TRBV28, with TRBD1 as a possible D gene (7 bases). The V end was cut by 2 bases, the J end by 3 bases, with 13 bases between. CDR3 length equals 15 residues. From germline, CDR1 is MDHEN and CDR2 SYDVKM.

The chain carries TRBV6-1 and TRBJ2-7, with D perhaps matching TRBD1 (6 bases). The CDR3 contains 13 residues. Per the germline V gene, CDR1 is MNHNS and CDR2 is SASEGT. The ends were cut back, 3 bases at V and 3 bases at J, with 9 bases in the middle. The CDR3 nucleotides read TGTGCCAGCAGTGACCAGGGGCGCTACGAGCAGTACGTC. It yields the protein CASSDQGRYEQYV.

V gene TRBV5-1 combines with J gene TRBJ2-5, with TRBD1 as a possible D gene (8 bases). V was cut by 2 bases and J by 2 bases, with 19 bases left in between. This CDR3 is 17 amino acids long. Germline CDR1 is SGHRS and CDR2 is YFSETQ. DNA for the CDR3: TGCGCCAGCAGCTTAAACCCTGGACAGGGAGGGCAAGAGACCCAGTACTTC. Amino acids: CASSLNPGQGGQETQYF. The full variable domain, its missing parts supplied by reference TRBV5-1 and TRBJ2-5, is KAGVTQTPRYLIKTRGQQVTLSCSPISGHRSVSWYQQTPGQGLQFLFEYFSETQRNKGNFPGRFSGRQFSNSRSEMNVSTLELGDSALYLCASSLNPGQGGQETQYFGPGTRLLVL.

The chain carries TRBV15 and TRBJ1-1; D is uncertain. CDR1 and CDR2 from the germline V gene are LNHNV and YYDKDF (reference sequence). There are 14 residues in the CDR3. Deletions cut 1 base from V and 8 bases from J, with 14 bases between. Here the CDR3 reads CATSRGPSEGEAFF. DNA for the CDR3: TGTGCCACCAGCAGAGGCCCCTCGGAGGGCGAAGCTTTCTTT.

The count of this clone is one. This chain links TRBV28 with TRBJ1-5; D might be TRBD1 (5 bases). Trimming pared 10 bases from V and 10 bases from J, leaving 23 bases between. Germline V gene lookup returns CDR1 MDHEN and CDR2 SYDVKM. The CDR3 consists of 14 residues. CDR3 nucleotides: TGTGCCATTCAACCCGGGGGATTTCGGACACCCCAGCATTTT. The encoded protein is CAIQPGGFRTPQHF.

The rearrangement joins TRBV7-9 to TRBJ1-1, with 8 bases identical to TRBD1. With 5 bases clipped from V and 4 bases from J, the junction kept 12 bases outside the gene matches. This CDR3 spans 16 amino acids. In germline, CDR1 is SEHNR, CDR2 FQNEAQ (reference sequence). Written as DNA, the CDR3 is TGTGCCAGCAGCCATCCCCGGACAGGGTTGGGCACTGAAGCTTTCTTT. This sequence encodes CASSHPRTGLGTEAFF.

This clone was observed a few times. J is TRBJ2-6 and V is TRBV4-1, with a weak D call TRBD2 (6 bases). Trimming pared 1 base from V and 3 bases from J, leaving 13 bases between. Germline V gene lookup returns CDR1 MGHRA and CDR2 YSYEKL. The CDR3 totals 17 residues. The CDR3 DNA reads TGCGCCAGCAGCCAAGTAGAACGGGGGAATGGGGCCAACGTCCTGACTTTC. This gives the protein CASSQVERGNGANVLTF.

This clone was seen only a few times. This chain connects TRBV19 to TRBJ1-2, with 7 bases lining up with TRBD1. Trimming removed 4 bases from V and 5 bases from J; junction bases left unmatched: 7. CDR1 and CDR2 from the germline V gene are LNHDA and SQIVND (reference sequence). The CDR3 contains 14 residues. The DNA for the CDR3 is TGTGCCAGTAGTACGGGACAGAAGAGATATGGCTACACCTTC. It codes for CASSTGQKRYGYTF.

V usage is TRBV11-2 and J usage is TRBJ2-7; no clear D. V gave up 2 bases and J gave up 1 base, with 15 bases separating them. Germline CDR1 and CDR2: SGHAT and FQNNGV. This CDR3 is built from 16 residues. The CDR3 DNA follows: TGTGCCAGCAGCTTAAATGCAGCGCTACTGTCCTACGAGCAGTACGTC. It yields the protein CASSLNAALLSYEQYV.

The rearrangement joins TRBV10-2 to TRBJ2-2; 9 bases fit TRBD2. Germline V CDR1 and CDR2: WSHSY, SAAADI. The CDR3 totals 12 residues. Trimming at V came to 10 bases and at J to 5 bases, leaving 2 bases not matched to a gene. CDR3 in DNA: TGCGCCACCGCGGGGGGGACCGGGGAGCTGTTTTTT. It translates to CATAGGTGELFF.

The chain links TRBV18 to TRBJ1-6; D call uncertain. The CDR3 is 15 amino acids. The germline CDR1 and CDR2 sequences are KGHSH and LQKENI. V was pared by 3 bases and J by 0 bases, with 6 bases between. The CDR3 loop reads CASSPRSSYNSPLHF. The CDR3 DNA reads TGTGCCAGCTCACCTAGGAGCTCCTATAATTCACCCCTCCACTTT.

The chain recombines TRBV9 with TRBJ2-3, with 9 bases that match TRBD1. This CDR3 region has 18 residues. With V trimmed by 2 bases and J by 1 base, 11 bases remained unmatched. Looked up from germline, CDR1 is SGDLS and CDR2 is YYNGEE. DNA for the CDR3: TGTGCCAGCAGCGTCCTTGGGACAGGGAGGTGGTGCACAGATACGCAGTATTTT. Its translation is CASSVLGTGRWCTDTQYF.

This chain links TRBV30 with TRBJ2-6; D not certain. The CDR3 is 15 amino acids. Germline loops: CDR1 GTSNPN, CDR2 SVGIG (reference sequence). Trimming stripped 4 bases from V and 0 bases from J, with 10 bases between. CDR3 region: CAWKPPSSGANVLTF. CDR3 bases: TGTGCCTGGAAACCGCCCAGCTCTGGGGCCAACGTCCTGACTTTC.

This clone was found a few times. The chain uses TRBV2 and TRBJ1-1; 7 positions agree with TRBD1. V trimming: 6 bases; J trimming: 3 bases; junction bases outside the gene matches: 7. The CDR3 covers 14 residues. From germline, CDR1 is SNHLY and CDR2 FYNNEI. The DNA of the CDR3 is TGTGCCAGCAGCTTAGGGACAGTCGACACTGAAGCTTTCTTT. It specifies CASSLGTVDTEAFF.